The 6 T cell receptor beta chains given below trace back to one sample, sequenced in a study of cytomegalovirus exposure and HLA in healthy donors. PCR involved 60 Vbeta and 13 Jbeta primers. The data were produced by immunoSEQ multiplex PCR, yet TCRdb's version contains in-frame clones alone and is incomplete. The data contain more than 150,000 clones, less than 90% of them singletons. The source material was PBMCs. The receptor source for this set is a girl younger than two in good health and CMV-seronegative.

J is TRBJ2-7 and V is TRBV20-1; the match to TRBD2 covers 14 bases. The CDR3 runs to 11 residues. Germline-derived CDR1 and CDR2 are DFQATT and SNEGSKA (reference sequence). CDR3 DNA: TGCAGGGGACTAGCGGGAGACGAGCAGTACTTC. This gives the protein CRGLAGDEQYF.

This rearrangement joins TRBV7-8 to TRBJ1-2; tentative D call: TRBD1 (6 bases). CDR1 and CDR2 from the germline V gene are SGHVS and FQNEAQ. With 0 bases removed from V and 8 bases from J, the gap between germline ends came to 16 bases. This CDR3 has 15 amino acids. The CDR3 region is CASSLALNRVDGYTF. The CDR3 DNA follows: TGTGCCAGCAGCTTAGCGCTAAACAGGGTGGACGGCTACACCTTC.

V usage is TRBV6-1 and J usage is TRBJ1-2; the match to TRBD1 covers 7 bases. Unmatched junction bases numbered 9, after V lost 2 bases and J lost 3 bases. CDR3 length equals 16 residues. Germline V gene data show CDR1 as MNHNS and CDR2 as SASEGT. CDR3 in amino acids: CASSERLGTVYYGYTF. The CDR3, as DNA: TGTGCCAGCAGTGAACGCCTCGGGACAGTTTACTATGGCTACACCTTC.

The rearrangement links TRBV11-2 to TRBJ2-3; no reliable D call. The CDR3 loop spans 14 amino acids. Deletions cut 4 bases from V and 0 bases from J, with 8 bases between. The germline V gene encodes CDR1 SGHAT and CDR2 FQNNGV. This CDR3 reads CASSSLQSTDTQYF. The DNA for the CDR3 is TGTGCCAGCAGCTCTCTACAGAGCACAGATACGCAGTATTTT.

V and J are TRBV30 and TRBJ1-2, with D unclear. Trimming removed 2 bases from V and 0 bases from J, with 16 bases in between. The CDR3 loop spans 16 amino acids. Germline CDR1 GTSNPN, CDR2 SVGIG (reference sequence). The CDR3: CAWSRFVTSTNYGYTF. CDR3 bases: TGTGCCTGGAGTAGATTTGTGACATCTACTAACTATGGCTACACCTTC. Drawing the rest from reference TRBV30 and TRBJ1-2, the complete variable domain is SQTIHQWPATLVQPVGSPLSLECTVEGTSNPNLYWYRQAAGRGLQLLFYSVGIGQISSEVPQNLSASRPQDRQFILSSKKLLLSDSGFYLCAWSRFVTSTNYGYTFGSGTRLTVV.

The rearrangement links TRBV5-8 to TRBJ1-1, with a possible D match to TRBD1 (5 bases). The CDR3 runs to 16 residues. V shed 0 bases and J shed 1 base, with 13 bases lying between them. Per the germline V gene, CDR1 is SGHTS and CDR2 is YDEGEE. The CDR3 spells CASSLEVGGPNTEAFF. The CDR3 region has the DNA TGTGCCAGCAGCTTGGAGGTCGGGGGACCGAACACTGAAGCTTTCTTT.